The 17 T cell receptor beta chains given below trace back to one sample, sequenced in a study of blood T cell repertoires in COVID-19. The method was immunoSEQ multiplex PCR; TCRdb's version includes in-frame clones alone and lacks a portion of them. The sample contains a few hundred thousand clones, roughly 86% of which appear only once. Sequencing was carried out using peripheral blood. The receptor set was obtained from a woman aged 70-85 years with active or convalescent COVID-19.

V and J are TRBV21-1 and TRBJ2-2; the table's D call of TRBD1 was not tested on the DNA. TRBV21-1 has pseudogene status. The CDR3 runs 15 residues. The CDR3 nucleotides are TGTGCCAGCAGCAAACGACAGGGGAACACCGGGGAGCTGTTTTTT. This encodes CASSKRQGNTGELFF.

This chain connects TRBV6-4 to TRBJ1-2; D is uncertain. Trimming left V 6 bases short and J 4 bases short, with 18 bases between. Germline loops: CDR1 MRHNA, CDR2 SNTAGT. The CDR3 is 15 residues long. The CDR3 DNA reads as TGTGCCAGCAGCCCCGGGTCTGCCGCGGGCTATGGCTACACCTTC. Translation: CASSPGSAAGYGYTF.

The genes are TRBV10-3 and TRBJ1-3, with a weak D call TRBD1 (6 bases). There are 15 residues in the CDR3. Germline V gene lookup returns CDR1 ENHRY and CDR2 SYGVKD. Trimming cost V 0 bases and J 6 bases, with 12 bases left between them. The CDR3 loop reads CAISESVRGLNTIYF. The CDR3 DNA reads TGTGCCATCAGTGAGTCGGTCAGGGGATTAAACACCATATATTTT.

The chain recombines TRBV11-2 with TRBJ2-2; D not resolved. This CDR3 is built from 12 residues. Germline lookup yields CDR1 SGHAT and CDR2 FQNNGV. V shed 2 bases and J shed 6 bases, with 4 bases lying between them. The CDR3 region has the DNA TGTGCCAGCAGCTTACCCGCCGGGGAGCTGTTTTTT. Translating it yields CASSLPAGELFF.

The V and J genes are TRBV12-3 or TRBV12-4 and TRBJ1-2; a weak D match, TRBD1 (6 bases). CDR3 size: 13 residues. V was trimmed by 3 bases and J by 8 bases, leaving 13 bases between them. CDR3: CASSLYREEGYTF. DNA for the CDR3: TGTGCCAGCAGTTTGTACAGGGAAGAAGGCTACACCTTC.

This clone showed up just once. The chain employs TRBV29-1 and TRBJ1-1; D may be TRBD1 (5 bases). V was trimmed by 5 bases and J by 4 bases, leaving 17 bases between them. CDR3 length: 14 amino acids. From germline, CDR1 is SQVTM and CDR2 ANQGSEA. CDR3 amino acids: CSVHGGPGSTEAFF. CDR3 bases: TGCAGCGTTCACGGGGGACCGGGTTCCACTGAAGCTTTCTTT.

V is TRBV10-3 and J is TRBJ1-1; D gene ambiguous. CDR1 is ENHRY and CDR2 is SYGVKD in the germline V gene. Trimming cost V 0 bases and J 3 bases, with 8 bases left between them. This CDR3 has 14 residues. CDR3 DNA sequence: TGTGCCATCAGTGAGTCTCAGGACTACACTGAAGCTTTCTTT. It is translated as CAISESQDYTEAFF.

The CDR3 is CASITGNTIYF. The DNA of the CDR3 is TGTGCCAGCATAACTGGAAACACCATATATTTT. This chain connects TRBV6-5 to TRBJ1-3; no reliable D call. The germline CDR1 and CDR2 sequences are MNHEY and SVGAGI. The germline V and J ends were trimmed by 7 bases and 2 bases, with 3 bases remaining between them. This CDR3 spans 11 amino acids.

This sequence joins TRBV19 and TRBJ2-2; a weak D match, TRBD1 (6 bases). CDR3 length equals 14 residues. CDR1 is LNHDA and CDR2 is SQIVND in the germline V gene (reference sequence). Between the trimmed V and J ends, which lost 9 bases and 1 base, there was a span of 12 bases. As DNA, the CDR3 is TGTGCCAGCACCAAGACAGGGAACACCGGGGAGCTGTTTTTT. It encodes CASTKTGNTGELFF.

The chain couples TRBV6-6 to TRBJ1-1, with unresolved D. The ends were cut back, 0 bases at V and 1 base at J, with 12 bases in the middle. Germline assignment: CDR1 MNHNY and CDR2 SVGAGI (reference sequence). CDR3 length: 16 amino acids. CDR3 DNA sequence: TGTGCCAGCAGTTACTCGGTAGGCAGGCGGAACACTGAAGCTTTCTTT. Amino acids: CASSYSVGRRNTEAFF.

This chain links TRBV12-3 or TRBV12-4 with TRBJ1-3; 7 bases line up with TRBD1. The CDR3 runs 13 residues. Trimming took 5 bases from V and 4 from J; bases not matched to a gene: 2. CDR3 bases: TGTGCCAGCAGTCGGGACAGCGGAAACACCATATATTTT. It encodes CASSRDSGNTIYF.

The table lists this clone with a few counts. The chain employs TRBV7-6 and TRBJ1-2, with TRBD1 matching over 7 bases. With V trimmed by 5 bases and J by 3 bases, 9 bases remained unmatched. The CDR3 has 15 residues. CDR1 SGHVS and CDR2 FNYEAQ come from the germline V gene. CDR3 nucleotides: TGTGCCAGCAGCGCCACCGGGACAGAAGACTATGGCTACACCTTC. It yields the protein CASSATGTEDYGYTF.

The sample holds many counts of this clone. The J gene is TRBJ1-1, the V gene TRBV6-4, with a possible D match to TRBD1 (5 bases). V lost 5 bases to trimming and J lost 1 base, with 8 bases between them. Germline loops: CDR1 MRHNA, CDR2 SNTAGT. The CDR3 is 13 residues long. The CDR3, as DNA: TGTGCCAGCAGTTTGGGGCCGAACACTGAAGCTTTCTTT. Translated: CASSLGPNTEAFF.

The chain uses TRBV18 and TRBJ1-2; D unresolved. V lost 6 bases, J lost 8 bases, and 16 bases lay in between. The CDR3 sequence is 13 residues long. Germline-derived CDR1 and CDR2 are KGHSH and LQKENI. In nucleotides, the CDR3 is TGTGCCAGCTCTCTTAGGGAGGGTTACGGCTACACCTTC. Its translation is CASSLREGYGYTF.

The rearrangement joins TRBV11-2 to TRBJ1-2, with 8 nucleotides matching TRBD1. V trimming: 3 bases; J trimming: 7 bases; junction bases outside the gene matches: 4. This CDR3 has 13 amino acids. From germline, CDR1 is SGHAT and CDR2 FQNNGV. For the CDR3, the DNA is TGTGCCAGCAGCTTTCAGGGGGCGACTGGCTACACCTTC. Translated: CASSFQGATGYTF. The full variable domain, its missing parts supplied by reference TRBV11-2 and TRBJ1-2, is EAGVAQSPRYKIIEKRQSVAFWCNPISGHATLYWYQQILGQGPKLLIQFQNNGVVDDSQLPKDRFSAERLKGVDSTLKIQPAKLEDSAVYLCASSFQGATGYTFGSGTRLTVV.

This clone appeared a single time. V and J are TRBV5-4 and TRBJ2-5, with D possibly TRBD2 on 6 matching bases. The V and J ends lost 2 bases and 5 bases respectively, with 13 bases between them. This CDR3 has 14 amino acids. Looked up from germline, CDR1 is SGHNT and CDR2 is YYREEE (reference sequence). CDR3 region: CASSLSGRGETQYF. CDR3 sequence (DNA): TGTGCCAGCAGCTTATCGGGGCGGGGTGAGACCCAGTACTTC.

The chain recombines TRBV6-5 with TRBJ1-1, with 8 bases matching TRBD1. From germline, CDR1 is MNHEY and CDR2 SVGAGI. The ends lost 0 bases at V and 10 bases at J; junction bases unmatched: 7. This CDR3 has 14 amino acids. As DNA, the CDR3 is TGTGCCAGCAGTTACTCAGGCAGGGGGCGCGCAGCTTTCTTT. It translates to CASSYSGRGRAAFF.